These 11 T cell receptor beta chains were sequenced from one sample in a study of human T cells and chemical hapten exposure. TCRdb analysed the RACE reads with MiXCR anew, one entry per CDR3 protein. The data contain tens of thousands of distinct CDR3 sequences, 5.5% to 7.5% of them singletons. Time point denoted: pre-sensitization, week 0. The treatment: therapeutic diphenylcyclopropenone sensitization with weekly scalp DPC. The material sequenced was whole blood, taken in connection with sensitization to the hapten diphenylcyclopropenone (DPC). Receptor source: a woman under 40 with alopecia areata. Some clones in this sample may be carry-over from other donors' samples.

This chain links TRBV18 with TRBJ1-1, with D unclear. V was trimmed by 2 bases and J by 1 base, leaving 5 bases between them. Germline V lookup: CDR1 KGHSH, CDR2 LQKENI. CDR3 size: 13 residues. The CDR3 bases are TGTGCCAGCTCACCAGTTAGGAACACTGAAGCTTTCTTT. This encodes CASSPVRNTEAFF.

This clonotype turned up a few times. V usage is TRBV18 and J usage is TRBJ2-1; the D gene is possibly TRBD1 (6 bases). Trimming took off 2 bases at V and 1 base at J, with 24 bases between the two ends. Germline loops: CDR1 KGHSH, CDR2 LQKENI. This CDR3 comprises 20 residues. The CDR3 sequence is CASSPSLLDSAVTSYNEQFF. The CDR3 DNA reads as TGTGCCAGCTCACCATCCCTCTTGGACAGCGCAGTAACATCCTACAATGAGCAGTTCTTC. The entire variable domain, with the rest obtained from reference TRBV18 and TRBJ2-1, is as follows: NAGVMQNPRHLVRRRGQEARLRCSPMKGHSHVYWYRQLPEEGLKFMVYLQKENIIDESGMPKERFSAEFPKEGPSILRIQQVVRGDSAAYFCASSPSLLDSAVTSYNEQFFGPGTRLTVL.

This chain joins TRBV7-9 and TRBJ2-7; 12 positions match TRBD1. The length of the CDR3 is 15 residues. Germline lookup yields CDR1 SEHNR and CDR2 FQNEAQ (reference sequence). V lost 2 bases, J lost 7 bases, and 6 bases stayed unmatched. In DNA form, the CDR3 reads TGTGCCAGCAGCTTACCGGGACAGGGGGCAGGGGAGCAGTACTTC. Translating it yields CASSLPGQGAGEQYF.

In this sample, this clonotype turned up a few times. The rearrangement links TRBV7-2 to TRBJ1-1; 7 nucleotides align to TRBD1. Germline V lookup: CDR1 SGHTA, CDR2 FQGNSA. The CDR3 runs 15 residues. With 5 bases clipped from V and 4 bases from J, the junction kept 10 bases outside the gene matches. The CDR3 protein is CASSKGQPGVTEAFF. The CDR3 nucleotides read TGTGCCAGCAGCAAGGGACAGCCGGGGGTCACTGAAGCTTTCTTT.

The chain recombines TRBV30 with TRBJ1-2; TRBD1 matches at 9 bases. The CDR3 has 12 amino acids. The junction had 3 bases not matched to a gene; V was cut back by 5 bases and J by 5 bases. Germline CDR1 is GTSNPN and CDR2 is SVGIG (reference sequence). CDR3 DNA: TGTGCCTGGCTGGGACAGGGATATGGCTACACCTTC. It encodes CAWLGQGYGYTF.

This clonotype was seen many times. For the CDR3, the DNA is TGCAGTGCTAGTGCTGGGGGACTAGGGGGATCCGAGCAGTACTTC. Translation: CSASAGGLGGSEQYF. This rearrangement joins TRBV20-1 to TRBJ2-7, with TRBD2 matching over 8 bases. The V and J ends lost 3 bases and 6 bases, in that order; junction bases with no gene match: 13. Germline lookup yields CDR1 DFQATT and CDR2 SNEGSKA (reference sequence). CDR3 length: 15 residues.

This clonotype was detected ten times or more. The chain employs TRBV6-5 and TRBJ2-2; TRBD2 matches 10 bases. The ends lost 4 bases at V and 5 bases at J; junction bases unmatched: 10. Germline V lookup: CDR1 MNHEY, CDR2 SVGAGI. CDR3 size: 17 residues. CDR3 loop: CASSLTSGASWTGELFF. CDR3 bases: TGTGCCAGCAGTTTAACTAGCGGGGCCTCCTGGACCGGGGAGCTGTTTTTT.

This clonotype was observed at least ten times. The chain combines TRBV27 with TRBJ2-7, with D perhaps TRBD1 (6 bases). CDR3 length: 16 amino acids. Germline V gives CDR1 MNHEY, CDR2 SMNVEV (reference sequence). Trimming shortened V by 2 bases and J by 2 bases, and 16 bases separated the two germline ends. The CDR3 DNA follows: TGTGCCAGCAGTTTAAGAGTTTGGGACACTCCCTACGAGCAGTACTTC. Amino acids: CASSLRVWDTPYEQYF.

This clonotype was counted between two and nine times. The DNA for the CDR3 is TGTGCCAGCAGCTTAGGGCTAGCGGTCTCAGATACGCAGTATTTT. This sequence encodes CASSLGLAVSDTQYF. The V call is TRBV7-9, the J call TRBJ2-3; 7 nucleotides align to TRBD2. The CDR3 loop spans 15 amino acids. V trimming: 1 base; J trimming: 4 bases; junction bases outside the gene matches: 5. Looked up from germline, CDR1 is SEHNR and CDR2 is FQNEAQ (reference sequence).

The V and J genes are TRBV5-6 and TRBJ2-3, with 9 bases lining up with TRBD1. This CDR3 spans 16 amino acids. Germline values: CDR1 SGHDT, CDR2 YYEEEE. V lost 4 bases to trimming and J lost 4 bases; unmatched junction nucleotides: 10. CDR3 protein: CASSTGQGWRADTQYF. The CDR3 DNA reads TGTGCCAGCAGCACCGGACAGGGGTGGAGGGCAGATACGCAGTATTTT.

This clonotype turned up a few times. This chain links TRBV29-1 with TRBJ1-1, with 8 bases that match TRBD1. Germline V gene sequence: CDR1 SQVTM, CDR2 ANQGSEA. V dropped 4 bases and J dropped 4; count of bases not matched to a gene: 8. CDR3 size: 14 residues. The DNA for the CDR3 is TGCAGCGTTGGGGAGGACAGGGCTATCACTGAAGCTTTCTTT. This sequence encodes CSVGEDRAITEAFF. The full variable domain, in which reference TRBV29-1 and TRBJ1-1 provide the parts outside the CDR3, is SAVISQKPSRDICQRGTSLTIQCQVDSQVTMMFWYRQQPGQSLTLIATANQGSEATYESGFVIDKFPISRPNLTFSTLTVSNMSPEDSSIYLCSVGEDRAITEAFFGQGTRLTVV.